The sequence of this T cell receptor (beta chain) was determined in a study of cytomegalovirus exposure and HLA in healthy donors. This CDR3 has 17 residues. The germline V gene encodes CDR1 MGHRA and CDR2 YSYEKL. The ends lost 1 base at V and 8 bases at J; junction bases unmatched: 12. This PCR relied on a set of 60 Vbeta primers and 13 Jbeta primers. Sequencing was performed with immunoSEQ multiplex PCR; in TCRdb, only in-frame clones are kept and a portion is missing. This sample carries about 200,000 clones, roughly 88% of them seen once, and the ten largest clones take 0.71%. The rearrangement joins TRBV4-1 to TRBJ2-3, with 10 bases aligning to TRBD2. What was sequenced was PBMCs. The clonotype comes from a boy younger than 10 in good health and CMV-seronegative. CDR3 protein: CASSQVGGLAGEATQYF. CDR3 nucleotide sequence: TGCGCCAGCAGCCAAGTCGGCGGCCTAGCGGGAGAGGCTACGCAGTATTTT.